This T cell receptor beta chain was documented in a study of regulatory dendritic cells for organ transplantation. CD4+ or CD8+ T cells were sorted as naive CD45RA+ or memory CD45RO+. Whole-study findings and limits: Resting memory CD8+ T cells held the most alloreactive clonotypes. Between individuals, the alloreactive memory CD8+ T cell pool differed considerably. Regulatory dendritic cells appeared to expand memory CD8+ clones less than mature ones.

TCRdb's copy holds only in-frame clones and misses some; the assay was immunoSEQ multiplex PCR. The sample yields just under 30,000 clones, about 80% seen once. With 4 bases removed from V and 4 bases from J, the gap between germline ends came to 14 bases. From germline, CDR1 is SGHRS and CDR2 YFSETQ. This CDR3 has 15 amino acids. Notes on this clone: What it binds is not known.

The sequenced material came from memory CD4+ T cells from blood. Subset: CD45RO+ memory T cells. The TCR comes from a human donor in good health. V usage is TRBV5-1 and J usage is TRBJ1-4; no clear D. In nucleotides, the CDR3 is TGCGCCAGCAGCCTCCGACCGGACCGTAATGAAAAACTGTTTTTT. Translated, it gives CASSLRPDRNEKLFF.